These 10 T cell receptor beta chains originate from one sample sequenced in a study of cytomegalovirus exposure and HLA in healthy donors. TCRdb's table, derived via immunoSEQ multiplex PCR, lists solely in-frame clones and lacks some. The sample carries about 140,000 clones, 80% to 90% recorded once. The sequenced sample consisted of PBMCs. These receptors were obtained from a man aged 18 to 29 in good health and CMV-seronegative.

This clone showed up just once. The rearrangement links TRBV5-4 to TRBJ2-7, with D possibly being TRBD2 (6 bases). Deletions cut 0 bases from V and 0 bases from J, with 7 bases between. Germline V CDR1 and CDR2: SGHNT, YYREEE (reference sequence). The CDR3 totals 14 residues. CDR3 sequence reads: CASSLGRGSYEQYF. The CDR3, as DNA: TGTGCCAGCAGCTTGGGGCGGGGCTCCTACGAGCAGTACTTC.

The chain combines TRBV19 with TRBJ2-1; D is perhaps TRBD2 (5 bases). In germline, CDR1 is LNHDA, CDR2 SQIVND (reference sequence). V was trimmed by 5 bases and J by 7 bases, leaving 9 bases between them. CDR3 length: 12 residues. The DNA for the CDR3 is TGTGCCAGTAGTCCCCCGGGAAATGAGCAGTTCTTC. It translates to CASSPPGNEQFF.

J is TRBJ2-1 and V is TRBV2, with D tentatively TRBD2 (6 bases). V dropped 7 bases and J dropped 8 bases, with 24 bases sitting between them. Germline assignment: CDR1 SNHLY and CDR2 FYNNEI. The CDR3 is 16 residues long. In DNA, the CDR3 is TGTGCCAGCACCCTCGAAGGTCTGAGCGGGTTCCATGAGCAGTTCTTC. The encoded protein is CASTLEGLSGFHEQFF.

This chain links TRBV5-4 with TRBJ2-1; a weak D match, TRBD2 (5 bases). In germline, CDR1 is SGHNT, CDR2 YYREEE (reference sequence). The CDR3 is 15 residues long. Trimming took 4 bases from V and 0 from J, leaving 11 bases between them. CDR3 sequence: CASSAAGSSYNEQFF. CDR3 DNA: TGTGCCAGCAGCGCGGCGGGTAGCTCCTACAATGAGCAGTTCTTC.

This clone appeared a single time. This chain joins TRBV11-2 and TRBJ2-2; the match to TRBD1 covers 7 bases. The V and J ends lost 5 bases and 7 bases, in that order; junction bases with no gene match: 13. The CDR3 runs to 16 residues. In germline, CDR1 is SGHAT, CDR2 FQNNGV. CDR3 DNA sequence: TGTGCCAGCAGCGCACGACAGGGTCACGGGGTCGGGGAGCTGTTTTTT. Translation: CASSARQGHGVGELFF.

The chain recombines TRBV28 with TRBJ1-5, with TRBD1 as a possible D gene (5 bases). The CDR3 is 14 residues long. Germline assignment: CDR1 MDHEN and CDR2 SYDVKM. Trimming stripped 6 bases from V and 5 bases from J, with 14 bases between. This chain's CDR3 is CASSQPRGHQPQHF. In nucleotides, the CDR3 is TGTGCCAGCAGCCAACCAAGGGGCCATCAGCCCCAGCATTTT.

This rearrangement joins TRBV4-2 to TRBJ2-7; D might be TRBD1 (5 bases). The CDR3 contains 15 residues. Germline V gives CDR1 LGHNA, CDR2 YNFKEQ. Deletions cut 0 bases from V and 0 bases from J, with 9 bases between. As DNA, the CDR3 is TGTGCCAGCAGCCAAGACCCCAGGGTCTCCTACGAGCAGTACTTC. Amino acid sequence: CASSQDPRVSYEQYF.

The V gene is TRBV4-1, the J gene TRBJ2-5, with D possibly TRBD2 on 6 matching bases. V was pared by 2 bases and J by 2 bases, with 12 bases between. The CDR3 consists of 15 residues. Germline assignment: CDR1 MGHRA and CDR2 YSYEKL. CDR3 loop: CASSQSRGFQETQYF. CDR3 nucleotide sequence: TGCGCCAGCAGCCAATCTCGGGGGTTTCAAGAGACCCAGTACTTC.

The chain joins TRBV15 to TRBJ2-7; D call uncertain. Germline CDR1 LNHNV, CDR2 YYDKDF (reference sequence). This CDR3 spans 16 amino acids. The ends were cut back, 0 bases at V and 3 bases at J, with 15 bases in the middle. CDR3 DNA sequence: TGTGCCACCAGCAGAGATAGGCTAGAGACCCACTACGAGCAGTACTTC. This codes for CATSRDRLETHYEQYF.

A single count supports this clone. The chain couples TRBV5-1 to TRBJ1-1, with a weak D call TRBD1 (6 bases). The CDR3 contains 13 residues. With 0 bases removed from V and 5 bases from J, the gap between germline ends came to 8 bases. The germline V gene encodes CDR1 SGHRS and CDR2 YFSETQ. DNA of the CDR3: TGCGCCAGCAGCTTGGCAGGGGTGACTGAAGCTTTCTTT. This translates into CASSLAGVTEAFF.